The present T cell receptor (beta chain) was sequenced within a study of T cell repertoires in cytomegalovirus infection. Study overall: Selected CMV epitopes included recently identified HLA-C-restricted ones as well as well-studied HLA-B-restricted ones. Indicated by public TCR beta signatures were CMV infection and matching HLA type.

Regarding the study as a whole: HLA-C-restricted CMV clonotypes gave the most frequent clonotype in two of eight donors.

The ends were cut back, 2 bases at V and 1 base at J, with 5 bases in the middle. CDR1 MNHEY and CDR2 SVGAGI come from the germline V gene. This CDR3 is built from 13 residues. Using its own MiXCR run on the reads, TCRdb lists one record per CDR3 protein. The profile covers about 830,000 distinct CDR3 sequences, with approximately 30% appearing a single time and 9.5% to 15% taken by the ten largest. This clonotype was seen many times. Its matching antigen is unknown. Sequencing was performed on cultured CD8+ T cells from PBMCs, taken from culture after CMV antigen stimulation. This chain joins TRBV6-5 and TRBJ1-1; no definite D call. This sequence originates from a human donor in good health (CMV status not recorded). Some clones in this sample may be carry-over from other donors' samples. CDR3 DNA sequence: TGTGCCAGCAGTTACGGCCCGAACACTGAAGCTTTCTTT. This sequence encodes CASSYGPNTEAFF.